Shown below are 22 T cell receptor beta chains from a single sample sequenced in a study of CD8+ T cells in alopecia areata. Regarding treatment: oral pan-JAK inhibitor, 5-10 mg twice daily. Following RNA extraction, reverse transcription yielded cDNA that acted as the sequencing template. Only in-frame clones appear in the TCRdb table, and some are missing; sequencing was by immunoSEQ multiplex PCR. In the table there are about 190,000 clones, about three fifths of which are singletons. The specimen comprised CD4+ T cells sorted from blood, sampled at week 24, from a patient treated with tofacitinib. The origin of the receptors is a human donor with alopecia areata.

This clone appeared a few times. This rearrangement joins TRBV25-1 to TRBJ1-1; D gene unclear. The CDR3 is 14 residues long. Germline-derived CDR1 and CDR2 are MGHDK and SYGVNS. The V end was cut by 3 bases, the J end by 1 base, with 9 bases between. The CDR3 here is CASSDSGPNTEAFF. The CDR3 region has the DNA TGTGCCAGCAGTGACTCCGGGCCGAACACTGAAGCTTTCTTT.

The rearrangement joins TRBV29-1 to TRBJ2-5; 8 bases are shared with TRBD1. Trimming at V came to 5 bases and at J to 12 bases, leaving 11 bases not matched to a gene. This CDR3 has 12 residues. CDR1 and CDR2 from the germline V gene are SQVTM and ANQGSEA. CDR3 amino acids: CSVYLDREAEYF. The CDR3 DNA is TGCAGCGTTTACCTGGACAGGGAGGCGGAGTACTTC.

Only a few counts were recorded for this clone. Other DNA sequences within the sample encode an identical CDR3. The chain is built from TRBV18 and TRBJ1-1; D is uncertain. The germline V gene encodes CDR1 KGHSH and CDR2 LQKENI. V shed 2 bases and J shed 2 bases, with 6 bases lying between them. The CDR3 loop spans 13 amino acids. The CDR3 here is CASSPGLNTEAFF. CDR3 sequence (DNA): TGTGCCAGCTCACCAGGGCTTAACACTGAAGCTTTCTTT.

This chain links TRBV9 with TRBJ1-1, with D tentatively TRBD1 (5 bases). The V gene lost 1 base and the J gene lost 8 bases, with 12 bases spanning the gap. CDR1 is SGDLS and CDR2 is YYNGEE in the germline V gene. This CDR3 region has 13 residues. This CDR3 is CASSVWGNSEAFF. Written as DNA, the CDR3 is TGTGCCAGCAGCGTATGGGGGAACTCCGAAGCTTTCTTT.

This clone was seen more than once but under ten times. The chain is built from TRBV7-2 and TRBJ2-1; D unresolved. V lost 0 bases and J 7 bases, leaving 16 bases between the germline ends. From germline, CDR1 is SGHTA and CDR2 FQGNSA. This CDR3 has 16 amino acids. CDR3 coding DNA: TGTGCCAGCAGCTTAGCGCGAATAGAGGAAGGGAATGAGCAGTTCTTC. Translating it yields CASSLARIEEGNEQFF.

V is TRBV29-1 and J is TRBJ2-5; D is unclear. Trimming removed 1 base at V and 6 bases at J, with 6 bases between. Germline lookup yields CDR1 SQVTM and CDR2 ANQGSEA. The CDR3 extends over 11 amino acids. CDR3 in DNA: TGCAGCGTTGAAGTGGAGCAGACCCAGTACTTC. Residues: CSVEVEQTQYF.

The rearrangement uses TRBV15 and TRBJ2-5; 13 nucleotides match TRBD2. The length of the CDR3 is 16 residues. V lost 1 base, J lost 3 bases, and 2 bases stayed unmatched. Germline assignment: CDR1 LNHNV and CDR2 YYDKDF (reference sequence). As DNA, the CDR3 is TGTGCCACCAGCAGAGGACTAGCGGGGGGCGAAGAGACCCAGTACTTC. This translates into CATSRGLAGGEETQYF.

The rearrangement links TRBV30 to TRBJ1-2; 8 nucleotides align to TRBD1. Unmatched junction bases numbered 19, after V lost 4 bases and J lost 6 bases. The V gene's germline CDR1 is GTSNPN and CDR2 SVGIG (reference sequence). This CDR3 comprises 17 residues. The CDR3 DNA reads TGTGCCTGGACGAGGGACGCACGGACAGGGTTTTTGGATGGCTACACCTTC. This translates into CAWTRDARTGFLDGYTF.

This clone turned up a few times. The chain links TRBV7-2 to TRBJ2-2; 7 bases agree with TRBD1. V trimming: 8 bases; J trimming: 4 bases; junction bases outside the gene matches: 10. Germline CDR1 and CDR2: SGHTA and FQGNSA. The CDR3 length is 15 residues. This CDR3 reads CASGFTGAGTGELFF. The CDR3 DNA follows: TGTGCCAGCGGATTTACAGGGGCGGGCACCGGGGAGCTGTTTTTT.

This clone came up a few times. The chain combines TRBV9 with TRBJ1-1, with D unclear. With 0 bases removed from V and 11 bases from J, the gap between germline ends came to 14 bases. The V gene's germline CDR1 is SGDLS and CDR2 YYNGEE. This CDR3 is 13 amino acids long. The CDR3 nucleotides read TGTGCCAGCAGCGTAGGCAACGGTCCCCCCGCTTTCTTT. Translation: CASSVGNGPPAFF.

This clone came up many times. The gene calls are TRBV11-3 and TRBJ2-2; D is ambiguous. The CDR3 has 16 amino acids. Germline CDR1 SGHNT, CDR2 YENEEA. Deletions cut 1 base from V and 0 bases from J, with 9 bases between. The CDR3 DNA follows: TGTGCCAGCAGCTTAGTATCGGATACGAACACCGGGGAGCTGTTTTTT. This sequence encodes CASSLVSDTNTGELFF.

Worth noting for this clone: Other DNA sequences of this sample code for an identical CDR3. The V and J genes are TRBV4-3 and TRBJ1-1, with 8 bases aligning to TRBD1. CDR3 length equals 14 residues. The J segment lost 1 base and the V segment lost 3 bases, leaving 1 base of the junction unmatched. Per germline, CDR1 LGHNA and CDR2 YSLEER. The CDR3: CASSQGQANTEAFF. The CDR3 nucleotides read TGCGCCAGCAGCCAGGGACAGGCGAACACTGAAGCTTTCTTT.

V gene TRBV5-1 combines with J gene TRBJ2-5, with D perhaps matching TRBD2 (5 bases). V was clipped by 2 bases and J by 5 bases, with 10 bases between them. Germline V gene sequence: CDR1 SGHRS, CDR2 YFSETQ. The CDR3 sequence is 13 residues long. CDR3 nucleotides: TGCGCCAGCAGCTTAAGACCGGGGGAGACCCAGTACTTC. Protein: CASSLRPGETQYF.

This clone has at least ten counts. This chain uses TRBV5-4 with TRBJ2-3, with a weak D call TRBD2 (5 bases). The CDR3 spans 15 residues. Germline CDR1 and CDR2: SGHNT and YYREEE (reference sequence). Trimming removed 5 bases at V and 2 bases at J, with 15 bases between. In nucleotides, the CDR3 is TGTGCCAGCAGTTCCATTGGACTTGACACAGATACGCAGTATTTT. Amino acids: CASSSIGLDTDTQYF.

The rearrangement uses TRBV6-5 and TRBJ2-7; perhaps TRBD2 as D (5 bases). The CDR3 consists of 14 residues. Germline V gene sequence: CDR1 MNHEY, CDR2 SVGAGI. Trimming left V 2 bases short and J 0 bases short, with 8 bases between. The CDR3 DNA follows: TGTGCCAGCAGTTACCAACGGGACTCCTACGAGCAGTACTTC. The encoded protein is CASSYQRDSYEQYF.

The V call is TRBV5-6, the J call TRBJ2-5; D tentatively reads TRBD1 or TRBD2 (5 bases each). Germline V gene data show CDR1 as SGHDT and CDR2 as YYEEEE. V shed 0 bases and J shed 5 bases, with 14 bases lying between them. This CDR3 region has 15 residues. The CDR3 sequence is CASSLDLRGEETQYF. The CDR3 coding sequence is TGTGCCAGCAGCTTGGATTTGCGAGGGGAGGAGACCCAGTACTTC. Combining the CDR3 with reference TRBV5-6 and TRBJ2-5 gives the whole variable domain DAGVTQSPTHLIKTRGQQVTLRCSPKSGHDTVSWYQQALGQGPQFIFQYYEEEERQRGNFPDRFSGHQFPNYSSELNVNALLLGDSALYLCASSLDLRGEETQYFGPGTRLLVL.

The chain employs TRBV30 and TRBJ2-1; the match to TRBD1 covers 8 bases. The CDR3 has 16 residues. The V and J ends lost 1 base and 6 bases, in that order; junction bases with no gene match: 11. The germline gives CDR1 GTSNPN, CDR2 SVGIG (reference sequence). The CDR3 nucleotides are TGTGCCTGGAGTGATATCGGGACAGGTCCATTCAATGAGCAGTTCTTC. Translation: CAWSDIGTGPFNEQFF.

V is TRBV6-5 and J is TRBJ2-7; TRBD1 matches 8 bases. Germline loops: CDR1 MNHEY, CDR2 SVGAGI. With 7 bases clipped from V and 7 bases from J, the junction kept 12 bases outside the gene matches. The CDR3 is 14 amino acids. CDR3 region: CASTSGTGRGEQYF. In nucleotides, the CDR3 is TGTGCCAGCACCTCCGGGACAGGTCGTGGAGAGCAGTACTTC.

The V gene is TRBV4-3, the J gene TRBJ1-1; no clear D. CDR1 LGHNA and CDR2 YSLEER come from the germline V gene. The CDR3 sequence is 14 residues long. V was cut by 0 bases and J by 1 base, with 6 bases left in between. The CDR3 region is CASSQDLSNTEAFF. In DNA form, the CDR3 reads TGCGCCAGCAGCCAAGACCTCTCGAACACTGAAGCTTTCTTT.

V is TRBV6-5 and J is TRBJ2-3; a possible D gene is TRBD1 (5 bases). V lost 0 bases and J lost 4, with 8 bases in between. This CDR3 is built from 14 residues. Looked up from germline, CDR1 is MNHEY and CDR2 is SVGAGI. CDR3 DNA sequence: TGTGCCAGCAGTTACTCGACAGCTTCAGATACGCAGTATTTT. Translating it yields CASSYSTASDTQYF.

The chain links TRBV5-5 to TRBJ1-6; D may be TRBD1 (6 bases). V was cut by 4 bases and J by 4 bases, with 12 bases left in between. Germline V gives CDR1 SGHKS, CDR2 YYEKEE (reference sequence). The length of the CDR3 is 15 residues. CDR3 coding DNA: TGTGCCAGCAGCCCGACAGGAGTTTATAATTCACCCCTCCACTTT. As protein: CASSPTGVYNSPLHF.

The V and J genes are TRBV10-3 and TRBJ1-2; no definite D call. Per germline, CDR1 ENHRY and CDR2 SYGVKD. V gave up 8 bases and J gave up 6 bases, with 13 bases separating them. The CDR3 extends over 12 amino acids. CDR3 nucleotide sequence: TGTGCCATCTCTGAGGGCGCCCATGGCTACACCTTC. This encodes CAISEGAHGYTF.